This TCR beta chain was recovered during a study of cytomegalovirus exposure and HLA in healthy donors. The PCR employed 60 Vbeta primers together with 13 Jbeta primers. Clones were read by immunoSEQ multiplex PCR, and TCRdb kept only the in-frame ones, dropping some. The sample has over 130,000 clones, approximately 67% seen once. Notes on this clone: Germline is not matched at one junction end, which may reflect a read error.

This CDR3 is 15 amino acids long. CDR1 SEHNR and CDR2 FQNEAQ come from the germline V gene (reference sequence). The specimen sequenced was PBMCs. V is TRBV7-9 and J is TRBJ1-4, with D perhaps TRBD1 (6 bases). The sequence was collected from a woman aged 55-69 years in good health and CMV-seronegative. The CDR3 DNA follows: TGTTCCAGCAGCTCTGTCCAGGGGCTGAATGAAAAACTGTTTTTT. This gives the protein CSSSSVQGLNEKLFF.